This T cell receptor (beta chain) came from a study of shared clonotypes between healthy human individuals. Study observations and caveats: In contrast to clonotypes shared by all four donors, non-shared clonotypes had lower generation probabilities.

Note on this clone: Its antigen is not identified.

The J segment lost 2 bases and the V segment lost 4 bases, leaving 5 bases of the junction unmatched. The germline gives CDR1 MNHNS, CDR2 SASEGT. The CDR3 extends over 14 amino acids. As defined, naive CD8 cells were CD45RO-negative and positively selected for CCR7, with terminally differentiated effector memory CD45RA+ cells excluded. Profiled with immunoSEQ multiplex PCR; TCRdb holds only in-frame clones, not every one. Of approximately 2,000,000 clones listed, roughly 93% are singletons. The clonotype originates from a man aged 18 to 29 in good health. Some clones in this sample may be carry-over from other donors' samples. Sequenced sample: naive CD8+ T cells from PBMCs. The rearrangement uses TRBV6-1 and TRBJ2-7; 7 nucleotides match TRBD1. CDR3 sequence: CASSGRGFAYEQYF. The CDR3 DNA sequence: TGTGCCAGCAGTGGCAGGGGGTTTGCCTACGAGCAGTACTTC.